This T cell receptor (beta chain) was profiled in a study of cytomegalovirus exposure and HLA in healthy donors. Study-wide results and limits: Being indistinguishable, some V segments were excluded, TRBV6-2 and TRBV6-3 among them. HLA alleles showed associations with around 15,000 TCR beta sequences in a later analysis, at a 0.05 false discovery rate. Equally common other TCR beta chains were less clonally expanded than HLA-associated ones, a later analysis found.

The germline CDR1 and CDR2 sequences are SGDLS and YYNGEE. V dropped 1 base and J dropped 1 base, with 13 bases sitting between them. The CDR3 is made up of 16 amino acids. In its sample, this clone was seen a few times. Its matching antigen is unknown. PCR employed 60 Vbeta and 13 Jbeta primers. Profiled with immunoSEQ multiplex PCR; TCRdb holds only in-frame clones, not every one. The sample consists of around 260,000 clones, about four fifths of them appearing once. Specimen: PBMCs. This clonotype was sampled from a girl between 2 and 10 years old in good health and CMV-seronegative. The chain carries TRBV9 and TRBJ2-3; the D gene is possibly TRBD2 (6 bases). The CDR3: CASSVMGASGTDTQYF. DNA of the CDR3: TGTGCCAGCAGCGTAATGGGAGCTAGCGGCACAGATACGCAGTATTTT.